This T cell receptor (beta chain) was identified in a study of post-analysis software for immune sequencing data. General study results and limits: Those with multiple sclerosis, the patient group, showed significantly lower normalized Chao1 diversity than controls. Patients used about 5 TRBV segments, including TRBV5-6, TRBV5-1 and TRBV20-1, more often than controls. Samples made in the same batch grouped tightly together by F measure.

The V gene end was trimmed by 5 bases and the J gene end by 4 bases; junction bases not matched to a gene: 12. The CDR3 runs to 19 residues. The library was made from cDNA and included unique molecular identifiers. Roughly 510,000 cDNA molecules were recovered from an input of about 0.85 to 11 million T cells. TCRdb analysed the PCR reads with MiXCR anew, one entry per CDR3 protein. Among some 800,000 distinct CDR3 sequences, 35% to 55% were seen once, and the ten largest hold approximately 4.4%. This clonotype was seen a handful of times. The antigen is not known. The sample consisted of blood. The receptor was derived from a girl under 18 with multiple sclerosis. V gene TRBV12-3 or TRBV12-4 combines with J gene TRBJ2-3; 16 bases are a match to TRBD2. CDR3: CASSGQGLAGGRSADTQYF. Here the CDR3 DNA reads TGTGCCAGCAGTGGCCAGGGACTAGCGGGAGGGAGGAGCGCAGATACGCAGTATTTT.